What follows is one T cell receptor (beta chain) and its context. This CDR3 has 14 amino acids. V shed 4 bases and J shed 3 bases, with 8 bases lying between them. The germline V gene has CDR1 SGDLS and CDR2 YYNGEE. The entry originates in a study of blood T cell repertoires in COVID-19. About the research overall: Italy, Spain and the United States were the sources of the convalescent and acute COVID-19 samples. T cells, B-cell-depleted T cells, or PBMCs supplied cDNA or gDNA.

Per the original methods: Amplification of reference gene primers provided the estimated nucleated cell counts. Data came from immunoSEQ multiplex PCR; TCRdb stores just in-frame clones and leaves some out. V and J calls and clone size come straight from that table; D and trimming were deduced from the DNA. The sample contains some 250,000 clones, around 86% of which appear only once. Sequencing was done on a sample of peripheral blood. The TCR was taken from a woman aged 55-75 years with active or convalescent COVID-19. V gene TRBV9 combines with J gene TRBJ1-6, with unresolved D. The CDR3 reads CASSSGNYNSPLHF. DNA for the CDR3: TGTGCCAGCAGCAGCGGAAACTATAATTCACCCCTCCACTTT.